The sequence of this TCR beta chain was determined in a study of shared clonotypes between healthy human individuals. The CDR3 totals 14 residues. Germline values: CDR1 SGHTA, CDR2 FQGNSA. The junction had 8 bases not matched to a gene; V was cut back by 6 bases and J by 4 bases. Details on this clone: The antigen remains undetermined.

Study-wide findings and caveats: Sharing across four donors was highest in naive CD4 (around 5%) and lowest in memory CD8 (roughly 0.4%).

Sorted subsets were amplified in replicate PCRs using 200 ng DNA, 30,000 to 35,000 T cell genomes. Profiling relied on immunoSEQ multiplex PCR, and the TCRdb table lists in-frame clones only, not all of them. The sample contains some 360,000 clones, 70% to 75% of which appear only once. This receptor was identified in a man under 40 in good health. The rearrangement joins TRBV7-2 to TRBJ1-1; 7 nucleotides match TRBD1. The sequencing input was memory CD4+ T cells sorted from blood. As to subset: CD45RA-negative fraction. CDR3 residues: CASRLTGESTEAFF. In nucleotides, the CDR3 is TGTGCCAGCAGGTTAACAGGGGAGAGCACTGAAGCTTTCTTT.